Many counts were recorded for the clone carrying this T cell receptor beta chain. The record originates from a study of T cells in Graves' hyperthyroidism and ophthalmopathy. It was RNA transcripts that yielded the amplified TCR beta CDR3 regions. Initially, a first-round RT-PCR of the TCR CDR3 employed the HTBI primer set. TCRdb ran MiXCR on the multiplex PCR reads and lists one entry per CDR3 protein. The table lists about 500,000 distinct CDR3 sequences, 16% of them singletons. Germline CDR1 reads SGHTA; CDR2 reads FQGNSA. J lost 7 bases, V lost 5 bases, and 8 bases had no gene match. The CDR3 is 14 amino acids.

Material for sequencing was blood. The chain has TRBV7-2 and TRBJ2-1; TRBD1 aligns across 7 bases. The TCR sequence derives from a woman in her twenties or thirties with Graves' ophthalmopathy. CDR3 loop: CASSVYRGLNEQFF. CDR3 coding DNA: TGTGCCAGCAGCGTGTACAGGGGTCTTAATGAGCAGTTCTTC.